The 5 T cell receptor beta chains below all came from one sample that was sequenced in a study of metastatic and nonmetastatic thyroid tumors. TCRdb re-analyzed the PCR reads using MiXCR. This table holds approximately 38,000 clones, 30% to 40% found once. No patient received treatment before thyroid surgery. The sequenced sample was tumor tissue. These TCRs come from a female donor with papillary thyroid cancer or a benign thyroid nodule (not recorded which). Some clones in this sample may be carry-over from other donors' samples.

V is TRBV11-2 and J is TRBJ1-1; 7 bases map to TRBD1. The CDR3 extends over 13 amino acids. Germline lookup yields CDR1 SGHAT and CDR2 FQNNGV. J lost 4 bases, V lost 5 bases, and 4 bases had no gene match. In DNA form, the CDR3 reads TGTGCCAGCAGCGACCGGACAGGCACTGAAGCTTTCTTT. Protein: CASSDRTGTEAFF.

Only one count was recorded for this clone. V usage is TRBV5-6 and J usage is TRBJ2-7, with a weak D call TRBD1 (6 bases). Germline loops: CDR1 SGHDT, CDR2 YYEEEE. Between the trimmed V and J ends, which lost 3 bases and 2 bases, there was a span of 12 bases. CDR3 length: 14 amino acids. CDR3 residues: CASSSPGQTYEQYF. The CDR3 bases are TGTGCCAGCAGCTCCCCGGGACAAACCTACGAGCAGTACTTC. Looking up the rest from reference TRBV5-6 and TRBJ2-7 gives the full variable domain: DAGVTQSPTHLIKTRGQQVTLRCSPKSGHDTVSWYQQALGQGPQFIFQYYEEEERQRGNFPDRFSGHQFPNYSSELNVNALLLGDSALYLCASSSPGQTYEQYFGPGTRLTVT.

J is TRBJ2-3 and V is TRBV5-1, with D perhaps TRBD1 or TRBD2 (6 bases each). Between the trimmed V and J ends, which lost 1 base and 0 bases, there was a span of 15 bases. This CDR3 comprises 17 residues. Germline V gene lookup returns CDR1 SGHRS and CDR2 YFSETQ. The CDR3 protein is CASSLSPGAPSTDTQYF. The CDR3 DNA reads as TGCGCCAGCAGCTTGTCACCGGGGGCCCCTAGCACAGATACGCAGTATTTT.

This clone was seen a handful of times. The chain couples TRBV4-2 to TRBJ2-7; 9 bases agree with TRBD2. CDR1 is LGHNA, CDR2 YNFKEQ, per germline. This CDR3 is 19 amino acids long. J was trimmed by 5 bases and V by 1 base; bases with no gene match: 18. The CDR3 reads CASSQGFVGVGGGDDEQYF. CDR3 in DNA: TGTGCCAGCAGCCAAGGGTTTGTTGGCGTTGGCGGGGGGGACGACGAGCAGTACTTC.

This clone was recorded at least ten times. The chain uses TRBV28 and TRBJ2-4, with D possibly being TRBD2 (5 bases). The V gene lost 5 bases and the J gene lost 1 base, with 12 bases spanning the gap. Germline CDR1 is MDHEN and CDR2 is SYDVKM. This CDR3 spans 15 amino acids. This CDR3 reads CASSRRSGAKNIQYF. CDR3 DNA sequence: TGTGCCAGCAGTCGGAGGTCGGGGGCCAAAAACATTCAGTACTTC.